Listed below are T cell receptor beta chains from one sample, sequenced in a study of shared clonotypes between healthy human individuals. Libraries were prepared by immunoSEQ multiplex PCR; TCRdb keeps only in-frame clonotypes and omits some of them. Of around 240,000 clones listed, approximately 65% are singletons. Sequenced material: memory CD4+ T cells sorted from blood. These receptors all stem from a young man in good health. CDR3s include the opening cysteine and the closing phenylalanine or tryptophan. A D gene is named only where the DNA matches it firmly. For some rows the clone size is stated as once, few or many, or as a class when expanded; others skip it.

>TRBJ2-1|-|TRBD2|TRBV7-9
CASSSGLAGGSYNEQFF
TGTGCCAGCAGCTCGGGACTAGCGGGAGGATCCTACAATGAGCAGTTCTTC
>TRBJ2-2|-|TRBD2|TRBV9
CASSVSGGLALLRDTGELFF
TGTGCCAGCAGTGTAAGTGGGGGACTAGCTCTTTTGAGGGACACCGGGGAGCTGTTTTTT
>TRBJ2-6|-|-|TRBV2
CASTTETSGANVLTF
TGTGCCAGCACCACAGAAACCTCTGGGGCCAACGTCCTGACTTTC
>TRBJ2-7|-|-|TRBV6-5
CASSMPGAPDEQYF
TGTGCCAGCAGTATGCCGGGAGCCCCGGACGAGCAGTACTTC
>TRBJ2-6|-|-|TRBV5-6
CASSLGLMTGANVLTF
TGTGCCAGCAGCTTGGGGCTAATGACTGGGGCCAACGTCCTGACTTTC
>TRBJ1-2|-|-|TRBV30
CAWSVGLQGYTF
TGTGCCTGGAGTGTGGGGCTCCAGGGCTACACCTTC
>TRBJ1-3|-|TRBD1|TRBV7-7
CASSSGQGGTIYF
TGTGCTAGCAGCTCGGGACAGGGTGGCACCATATATTTT
>TRBJ2-1|-|TRBD2|TRBV5-1
CASSLIIAGINEQFF
TGCGCCAGCAGCTTGATTATAGCGGGAATAAATGAGCAGTTCTTC
>TRBJ2-5|-|-|TRBV11-2
CASSRFGKGGEETQYF
TGTGCCAGCAGCCGGTTCGGGAAGGGGGGCGAAGAGACCCAGTACTTC
>TRBJ1-2|few|TRBD1|TRBV5-1
CASSYSLTGDYGYTF
TGCGCCAGCAGCTATTCTCTGACAGGGGACTATGGCTACACCTTC
>TRBJ2-2|-|-|TRBV7-2
CASRFAGGTGELFF
TGTGCCAGCAGATTCGCCGGGGGCACCGGGGAGCTGTTTTTT
>TRBJ1-1|-|TRBD1|TRBV13
CASNLRDRDFFSAVRQQVNTEAFF
TGTGCCAGCAACTTACGGGACAGGGATTTTTTTTCAGCCGTACGGCAACAGGTGAACACTGAAGCTTTCTTT
>TRBJ2-7|-|-|TRBV11-2
CASSLEQLYYEQYF
TGTGCCAGCAGCTTAGAGCAACTATACTACGAGCAGTACTTC
>TRBJ2-1|once|TRBD1|TRBV25-1
CASSLRDRAHNEQFF
TGTGCCAGCAGTCTCAGGGACAGGGCCCACAATGAGCAGTTCTTC
>TRBJ2-1|once|TRBD1|TRBV10-2
CASLEDRDSSYNEQFF
TGCGCCAGCTTGGAAGACAGGGATAGTTCCTACAATGAGCAGTTCTTC
>TRBJ1-3|-|-|TRBV9
CASRRAGAGNTIYF
TGTGCCAGCAGACGGGCCGGGGCAGGAAACACCATATATTTT
>TRBJ1-1|-|-|TRBV7-8
CASSRGAGPNTEAFF
TGTGCCAGCAGCCGTGGTGCAGGCCCGAACACTGAAGCTTTCTTT
>TRBJ2-7|-|TRBD2|TRBV19
CASSIELAVRYEQYF
TGTGCCAGTAGTATAGAGCTAGCGGTACGCTACGAGCAGTACTTC
>TRBJ2-3|once|TRBD2|TRBV7-2
CASSLAPRTSGRTDTQYF
TGTGCCAGCAGCTTAGCGCCTAGGACTAGCGGGAGGACAGATACGCAGTATTTT
>TRBJ2-7|-|-|TRBV5-4
CASSPTGSYEQYF
TGTGCCAGCAGCCCCACGGGGTCCTACGAGCAGTACTTC
>TRBJ2-5|-|TRBD1|TRBV30
CAWSGDRVAETQYF
TGTGCCTGGAGCGGGGACAGGGTGGCAGAGACCCAGTACTTC
>TRBJ1-1|-|-|TRBV18
CASSPPENTEAFF
TGTGCCAGCTCACCCCCGGAAAACACTGAAGCTTTCTTT
>TRBJ2-2|-|TRBD2|TRBV5-1
CASSLDTGGTGELFF
TGCGCCAGCAGCTTGGATACGGGAGGAACCGGGGAGCTGTTTTTT
>TRBJ2-7|-|TRBD1|TRBV9
CASSVGQGAGEQYF
TGTGCCAGCAGCGTAGGACAGGGGGCGGGCGAGCAGTACTTC
>TRBJ1-2|-|-|TRBV10-3
CAISESGYGYTF
TGTGCCATCAGTGAGTCAGGGTATGGCTACACCTTC
>TRBJ1-1|-|TRBD1|TRBV18
CASSPRQGRNTEAFF
TGTGCCAGCTCACCCCGACAGGGGCGGAACACTGAAGCTTTCTTT
>TRBJ2-3|-|TRBD1|TRBV5-5
CASTPGTAKSTDTQYF
TGTGCCAGCACCCCGGGGACAGCCAAAAGCACAGATACGCAGTATTTT
>TRBJ2-7|once|TRBD1|TRBV7-2
CASSSAGTGPYEQYF
TGTGCCAGCTCGTCAGCTGGGACAGGGCCGTACGAGCAGTACTTC
>TRBJ1-4|-|-|TRBV27
CASTATSRHHATNEKLFF
TGTGCCAGCACCGCGACCTCGCGACACCATGCAACTAATGAAAAACTGTTTTTT
>TRBJ1-5|few|-|TRBV7-6
CASSGQPNQPQHF
TGTGCCAGCAGCGGACAGCCTAATCAGCCCCAGCATTTT
>TRBJ1-5|-|-|TRBV28
CASRTVNQPQHF
TGTGCCAGCAGGACAGTCAATCAGCCCCAGCATTTT
>TRBJ2-5|-|TRBD2|TRBV27
CASSLFVGGPGETQYF
TGTGCCAGCAGTTTATTTGTGGGAGGGCCGGGAGAGACCCAGTACTTC
>TRBJ2-7|-|TRBD2|TRBV27
CASWTSGSSYEQYF
TGTGCCAGTTGGACTAGCGGGAGCTCCTACGAGCAGTACTTC
>TRBJ2-7|-|-|TRBV11-1
CASSRMVGSYEQYF
TGTGCCAGCAGCCGCATGGTCGGCTCCTACGAGCAGTACTTC
>TRBJ1-2|once|-|TRBV29-1
CSVPGTPLKDYTF
TGCAGCGTTCCCGGGACACCACTGAAGGACTACACCTTC
>TRBJ2-7|-|-|TRBV5-1
CASSLAVGGYEQYF
TGCGCCAGCAGCTTGGCCGTCGGGGGCTACGAGCAGTACTTC
>TRBJ2-2|-|-|TRBV10-2
CASSGIRTGGELFF
TGCGCCAGCAGTGGGATTAGAACGGGCGGGGAGCTGTTTTTT
>TRBJ2-1|-|-|TRBV12-5
CASGWGYNEQFF
TGTGCTAGTGGTTGGGGATACAATGAGCAGTTCTTC
>TRBJ2-3|-|-|TRBV14
CASSEEGPGSVGWADTQYF
TGTGCCAGCAGCGAAGAAGGGCCAGGGAGCGTAGGTTGGGCAGATACGCAGTATTTT
>TRBJ2-3|-|-|TRBV9
CASSVGRLTDTQYF
TGTGCCAGCAGCGTAGGGCGGCTCACAGATACGCAGTATTTT
>TRBJ2-3|-|-|TRBV28
CASTTWGWGNTDTQYF
TGTGCCAGCACCACGTGGGGGTGGGGAAACACAGATACGCAGTATTTT
>TRBJ1-1|-|-|TRBV5-1
CASSFSVGQRNTEAFF
TGCGCCAGCAGCTTCTCAGTAGGCCAGCGGAACACTGAAGCGTTCTTT
>TRBJ1-5|-|TRBD1|TRBV2
CGSTGSTGNQPQHF
TGTGGTTCGACAGGGTCGACGGGCAATCAGCCCCAGCATTTT